The present T cell receptor beta chain was sequenced within a study of beta chain features in type 1 diabetes (dated by TCRdb to the late 2010s). About the study as a whole: Mean age, gender distribution, total cell number and subset yield were not different between patients and healthy donors. Across all samples, approximately 100 million sorted cells were examined, and cell number per subset correlated strongly with RNA yield. Naive and central memory subsets were obtained from all 30 or so donors, but regulatory and stem cell-like memory subsets were isolated from only 8 patients and 8 healthy donors. In the study, TCRB repertoires of sorted circulating CD4+ T cell subsets from recently diagnosed type 1 diabetes patients were compared with those of matched healthy donors.

Each donor gave one peripheral blood draw, averaging around 120 mL, which was collected into heparinised tubes. Naive, central memory, regulatory and stem cell-like memory CD4+ T cells were sorted on a BD FACSAria II using a panel including CD45RO, CCR7, CD25, CD127, CD95 and CD27. All sorted populations exceeded 98% purity. PBMCs were separated immediately by Lymphoprep density gradient centrifugation and were stained directly, without being cultured. So that batch effects would be minimized, each experiment stained and sorted samples in pairs, pairing one healthy donor with one patient. CDR1 and CDR2, looked up from the germline V gene (reference sequence), are GTSNPN and SVGIG. Its CDR3 holds 13 amino acids, cysteine through phenylalanine. Solely the CDR3 DNA is kept, with 39 bases framed from the first base. The High Capacity cDNA Reverse Transcription Kit was used to reverse transcribe all of the isolated RNA, meaning that expressed TCRB transcripts were what got sequenced. Deep immunoSEQ sequencing was performed on naive, central memory and regulatory T cell samples, with an average of approximately 3.9 million total reads per sample. After sorted cells were lysed in RLT buffer, RNA was extracted with DNase-treated RNeasy Micro or Mini kits, with the choice depending on cell number. Each cell subset was processed separately to prevent cross-contamination, with patient and healthy donor samples processed together. Using the immunoSEQ multiplex PCR, TCRB sequences were amplified from cDNA into 87-bp fragments spanning the CDR3 region. Sequencing of the amplicons was done on the Illumina HiSeq platform. Processing in the source paper ran as follows. PCR bias was corrected computationally using synthetic template baselines, and reads within Hamming distance 2 were collapsed, with unmergeable singletons discarded. Reads were aligned to IMGT to assign V, D and J genes, CDR3 length, and insertions or deletions at six rearrangement sites. Clonotype counts were normalized to sorted cell number within each subset before computing true diversity and Gini coefficients with the tcR R package. Repertoire sharing was quantified using the overlap coefficient calculated on TCRB nucleotide sequences. Out-of-frame TCRB sequences from naive cells were analyzed to stand in for the pre-selection repertoire. As stored in TCRdb, this immuneACCESS dataset retains in-frame rearrangements with V and J assigned. A fraction of the clones does not appear; measured against another copy, unresolved V genes explain less than half of the discrepancy, and the remainder lacks a known reason. V, J and clone size are taken as reported in that table, and D and trimming were inferred from the DNA itself. The sample records roughly 230,000 clones, roughly 9.6% of which are singletons. The ten largest clones capture 0.034% of the sample.

With regard to this clone: Which antigen it targets is not known. A read error may account for a junction end that differs from germline.

Here is what the overall study found, with its caveats: Because the HLA sub-analyses included only small numbers of individuals, any influence of HLA type on TCRB rearrangement was left unresolved. PCR might favor shorter templates, but patient and control samples were amplified and corrected together, so any skew would affect both groups equally. The naive, central memory and regulatory TCRB repertoires appeared to resemble one another more closely among patients than among healthy donors. At VDJ recombination sites, type 1 diabetes patients had fewer insertions and more deleted nucleotides, which implies abnormalities in thymic rearrangement. Because cDNA rather than genomic DNA was sequenced, highly expressing activated cells could have been over-represented, although no difference in activation and CD3 levels was found between groups. In all four CD4+ subsets, TCRB CDR3 length was moderately but significantly shorter in type 1 diabetes patients.

Sequencing was carried out using naive CD4+ T cells from blood. The intended sense of this specimen's cell subset or site label: true naive CD4+ T cells. The sequence was obtained from a woman between 18 and 29 years old in good health. The chain is made from TRBV30 and TRBJ1-3; TRBD1 is a possible D gene, resting on 5 matching bases. CDR3 protein: CAWSVGGNSRGSF. The sequenced DNA: TGTGCCTGGAGTGTGGGGGGAAACAGCCGTGGTTCGTTT. When the CDR3 is completed using the reference TRBV30 and TRBJ1-3 genes on either side, the full variable domain is SQTIHQWPATLVQPVGSPLSLECTVEGTSNPNLYWYRQAAGRGLQLLFYSVGIGQISSEVPQNLSASRPQDRQFILSSKKLLLSDSGFYLCAWSVGGNSRGSFGEGSWLTVV.